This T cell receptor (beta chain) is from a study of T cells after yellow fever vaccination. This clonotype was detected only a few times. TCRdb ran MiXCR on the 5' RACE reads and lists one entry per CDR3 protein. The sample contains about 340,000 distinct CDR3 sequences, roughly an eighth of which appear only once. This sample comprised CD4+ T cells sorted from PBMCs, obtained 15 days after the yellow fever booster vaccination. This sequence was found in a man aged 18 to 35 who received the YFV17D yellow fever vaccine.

The CDR3 protein is CASSASGVTDTQYF. CDR3 DNA: TGTGCCAGCTCAGCCAGCGGGGTCACAGATACGCAGTATTTT. This rearrangement joins TRBV18 to TRBJ2-3; TRBD2 agrees at 7 bases. CDR1 and CDR2 (germline): KGHSH, LQKENI. The CDR3 loop spans 14 amino acids. After removal of 5 bases from V and 2 bases from J, the junction contained 4 bases not matched to a gene.